The 23 T cell receptor beta chains reported below all come from one sample, sequenced in a study of OX40 agonist ivuxolimab in advanced cancers. This table comes from immunoSEQ multiplex PCR, and its TCRdb copy is limited to in-frame clones, with some not included. The sample records 45,000 or so clones, approximately 91% being singletons. The source material was CD4+ or CD8+ T cells sorted from blood, sampled in a trial of the OX40 agonist ivuxolimab. These receptors originate from an adult with an advanced solid tumor such as melanoma, head and neck, liver or kidney cancer.

This chain links TRBV5-5 with TRBJ1-2; D gene unclear. The V gene's germline CDR1 is SGHKS and CDR2 YYEKEE (reference sequence). V was shortened by 0 bases and J by 8 bases, with 8 bases between the two germline ends. The CDR3 extends over 12 amino acids. The CDR3 region is CASSLAQEGYTF. In nucleotides, the CDR3 is TGTGCCAGCAGCTTGGCCCAAGAGGGCTACACCTTC.

The V call is TRBV27, the J call TRBJ1-5, with D unresolved. The CDR3 runs to 15 residues. Germline CDR1 reads MNHEY; CDR2 reads SMNVEV (reference sequence). With 6 bases removed from V and 5 bases from J, the gap between germline ends came to 17 bases. CDR3 region: CASSTHRDPHQPQHF. The CDR3 nucleotides are TGTGCCAGCAGCACCCACCGGGATCCCCATCAGCCCCAGCATTTT.

This chain joins TRBV10-2 and TRBJ2-7; 11 bases align to TRBD2. There are 14 residues in the CDR3. Trimming removed 4 bases from V and 6 bases from J; junction bases left unmatched: 5. Germline-derived CDR1 and CDR2 are WSHSY and SAAADI. CDR3 amino acids: CASSAVAGGGEQYF. In DNA form, the CDR3 reads TGCGCCAGCAGTGCGGTAGCGGGAGGGGGCGAGCAGTACTTC.

The rearrangement joins TRBV19 to TRBJ2-3; D gene unclear. V was clipped by 5 bases and J by 5 bases, with 14 bases between them. The CDR3 is 14 residues long. Germline CDR1 and CDR2: LNHDA and SQIVND (reference sequence). CDR3 in amino acids: CASSAAVSLDTQYF. CDR3 coding DNA: TGTGCCAGTAGTGCCGCGGTGAGCTTAGATACGCAGTATTTT.

The V gene is TRBV4-2, the J gene TRBJ2-1, with TRBD1 matching over 12 bases. The germline gives CDR1 LGHNA, CDR2 YNFKEQ. This CDR3 contains 15 residues. J was trimmed by 10 bases and V by 3 bases; bases with no gene match: 7. CDR3 residues: CASSQGTGGEREQFF. The CDR3 nucleotides read TGTGCCAGCAGCCAGGGGACAGGGGGCGAGCGCGAGCAGTTCTTC.

CDR3 DNA sequence: TGTGCCAGCAGCTTAATGGAGACAGGGGGGAATACTGAAGCTTTCTTT. It specifies CASSLMETGGNTEAFF. The chain couples TRBV7-9 to TRBJ1-1, with 9 bases identical to TRBD1. The V gene end was trimmed by 2 bases and the J gene end by 5 bases; junction bases not matched to a gene: 9. CDR3 length: 16 amino acids. Per the germline V gene, CDR1 is SEHNR and CDR2 is FQNEAQ (reference sequence).

V usage is TRBV28 and J usage is TRBJ2-1; D tentatively fits TRBD1 or TRBD2 (5 bases each). Trimming took 4 bases from V and 5 from J, leaving 30 bases between them. The CDR3 is made up of 20 amino acids. CDR1 is MDHEN, CDR2 SYDVKM, per germline. CDR3 DNA sequence: TGTGCCAGCAGTTGGAGCCGGGGTCCTAGGGGTGATGGGTCCCACAATGAGCAGTTCTTC. It specifies CASSWSRGPRGDGSHNEQFF.

V usage is TRBV7-9 and J usage is TRBJ2-4, with D hard to call. CDR1 and CDR2 from the germline V gene are SEHNR and FQNEAQ (reference sequence). The CDR3 has 14 amino acids. The ends were cut back, 3 bases at V and 0 bases at J, with 6 bases in the middle. CDR3: CASSFDKAKNIQYF. CDR3 sequence (DNA): TGTGCCAGCAGCTTCGACAAAGCCAAAAACATTCAGTACTTC. The complete variable domain, with remaining parts taken from reference TRBV7-9 and TRBJ2-4, reads DTGVSQNPRHKITKRGQNVTFRCDPISEHNRLYWYRQTLGQGPEFLTYFQNEAQLEKSRLLSDRFSAERPKGSFSTLEIQRTEQGDSAMYLCASSFDKAKNIQYFGAGTRLSVL.

The gene calls are TRBV7-6 and TRBJ2-1; a possible D gene is TRBD2 (6 bases). The CDR3 spans 11 residues. Germline CDR1 and CDR2: SGHVS and FNYEAQ. Trimming left V 6 bases short and J 15 bases short, with 15 bases between. CDR3: CASSADYRWFF. The CDR3 DNA reads TGTGCCAGCAGTGCGGACTACCGGTGGTTCTTC.

The chain joins TRBV5-5 to TRBJ2-7; 9 bases are shared with TRBD1. Germline CDR1 is SGHKS and CDR2 is YYEKEE (reference sequence). The CDR3 totals 15 residues. V lost 4 bases and J lost 4; bases outside the gene matches: 9. CDR3: CASSITGGAGYEQYF. CDR3 DNA: TGTGCCAGCAGCATTACAGGGGGCGCAGGTTACGAGCAGTACTTC. Supplemented by reference TRBV5-5 and TRBJ2-7, the full variable domain reads DAGVTQSPTHLIKTRGQQVTLRCSPISGHKSVSWYQQVLGQGPQFIFQYYEKEERGRGNFPDRFSARQFPNYSSELNVNALLLGDSALYLCASSITGGAGYEQYFGPGTRLTVT.

V and J are TRBV28 and TRBJ1-4; a weak D match, TRBD1 (5 bases). CDR1 and CDR2 (germline): MDHEN, SYDVKM. V lost 5 bases, J lost 5 bases, and 12 bases lay in between. CDR3 length: 14 amino acids. CDR3 in DNA: TGTGCCAGCAGTCCCCCCCGGGGGAATGAAAAACTGTTTTTT. Its protein is CASSPPRGNEKLFF.

The gene calls are TRBV7-9 and TRBJ1-4, with D maybe TRBD1 (5 bases). Germline V gene lookup returns CDR1 SEHNR and CDR2 FQNEAQ (reference sequence). Trimming stripped 5 bases from V and 2 bases from J, with 9 bases between. This CDR3 spans 14 amino acids. The CDR3 nucleotides read TGTGCCAGCAGCCCGGAGGGGACTAATGAAAAACTGTTTTTT. Its protein is CASSPEGTNEKLFF. Based on the CDR3 plus reference TRBV7-9 and TRBJ1-4, the full variable domain is DTGVSQNPRHKITKRGQNVTFRCDPISEHNRLYWYRQTLGQGPEFLTYFQNEAQLEKSRLLSDRFSAERPKGSFSTLEIQRTEQGDSAMYLCASSPEGTNEKLFFGSGTQLSVL.

J is TRBJ2-5 and V is TRBV27; D remains ambiguous. Germline values: CDR1 MNHEY, CDR2 SMNVEV (reference sequence). Trimming shortened V by 5 bases and J by 0 bases, and 16 bases separated the two germline ends. This CDR3 has 16 amino acids. CDR3 sequence reads: CASSPRAATYQETQYF. The CDR3 bases are TGTGCCAGCAGTCCTCGGGCGGCTACGTACCAAGAGACCCAGTACTTC.

V and J are TRBV7-9 and TRBJ2-2; D call uncertain. CDR3 length equals 15 residues. V lost 5 bases and J 0 bases, leaving 10 bases between the germline ends. The germline V gene has CDR1 SEHNR and CDR2 FQNEAQ (reference sequence). CDR3 nucleotide sequence: TGTGCCAGCAGCCGAGACCGAACGAACACCGGGGAGCTGTTTTTT. Protein: CASSRDRTNTGELFF.

The rearrangement joins TRBV14 to TRBJ1-2, with TRBD1 identical over 7 bases. Trimming took 5 bases from V and 5 from J; bases not matched to a gene: 8. The CDR3 runs 14 residues. Per germline, CDR1 SGHDN and CDR2 FVKESK. Here the CDR3 reads CASSEAGGIYGYTF. CDR3 coding DNA: TGTGCCAGCAGCGAAGCAGGGGGAATTTATGGCTACACCTTC. Complete variable domain (other parts from reference TRBV14 and TRBJ1-2): EAGVTQFPSHSVIEKGQTVTLRCDPISGHDNLYWYRRVMGKEIKFLLHFVKESKQDESGMPNNRFLAERTGGTYSTLKVQPAELEDSGVYFCASSEAGGIYGYTFGSGTRLTVV.

This clone came up a few times. The chain has TRBV2 and TRBJ1-1; no clear D gene. V was clipped by 4 bases and J by 6 bases, with 3 bases between them. Germline V gene data show CDR1 as SNHLY and CDR2 as FYNNEI. The CDR3 has 10 amino acids. CDR3 region: CASSVAEAFF. The CDR3 DNA is TGTGCCAGCAGTGTGGCTGAAGCTTTCTTT. The full variable domain, with the rest looked up from reference TRBV2 and TRBJ1-1, is EPEVTQTPSHQVTQMGQEVILRCVPISNHLYFYWYRQILGQKVEFLVSFYNNEISEKSEIFDDQFSVERPDGSNFTLKIRSTKLEDSAMYFCASSVAEAFFGQGTRLTVV.

The rearrangement joins TRBV6-1 to TRBJ1-3; no firm D call. Germline V gene data show CDR1 as MNHNS and CDR2 as SASEGT. Trimming removed 3 bases from V and 0 bases from J, with 9 bases in between. This CDR3 spans 15 amino acids. The CDR3 sequence: CASSDSVLSGNTIYF. CDR3 DNA: TGTGCCAGCAGTGACAGCGTCCTCTCTGGAAACACCATATATTTT.

The chain couples TRBV5-3 to TRBJ2-1; 10 nucleotides align to TRBD2. TRBV5-3 carries the ORF label, with uncertain function. V was clipped by 0 bases and J by 6 bases; unmatched bases: 9. The CDR3 extends over 17 amino acids. The CDR3 loop is CARSLDYRLAGVNEQFF. CDR3 sequence (DNA): TGTGCCAGAAGCTTGGATTATCGGCTAGCGGGAGTCAATGAGCAGTTCTTC.

This sequence joins TRBV30 and TRBJ2-1, with D perhaps TRBD1 or TRBD2 (5 bases each). CDR1 and CDR2 from the germline V gene are GTSNPN and SVGIG (reference sequence). Deletions cut 0 bases from V and 13 bases from J, with 10 bases between. There are 11 residues in the CDR3. The CDR3 here is CAWSVPGGQFF. For the CDR3, the DNA is TGTGCCTGGAGTGTACCTGGGGGTCAGTTCTTC.

V gene TRBV30 combines with J gene TRBJ2-1; D is uncertain. CDR3 length: 12 amino acids. From germline, CDR1 is GTSNPN and CDR2 SVGIG (reference sequence). V was clipped by 0 bases and J by 7 bases, with 7 bases between them. As DNA, the CDR3 is TGTGCCTGGAGTGTTGGGTGGAATGAGCAGTTCTTC. Translating it yields CAWSVGWNEQFF.

V usage is TRBV5-6 and J usage is TRBJ2-1, with 14 bases matching TRBD2. This CDR3 contains 18 residues. CDR1 is SGHDT and CDR2 is YYEEEE in the germline V gene. Trimming at V came to 1 base and at J to 5 bases, leaving 8 bases not matched to a gene. This chain's CDR3 is CASSLKLGLAGGNNEQFF. The DNA of the CDR3 is TGTGCCAGCAGCTTGAAGCTCGGACTAGCGGGAGGCAACAATGAGCAGTTCTTC.

The chain employs TRBV30 and TRBJ2-4; D call uncertain. Deletions cut 1 base from V and 3 bases from J, with 7 bases between. The V gene's germline CDR1 is GTSNPN and CDR2 SVGIG (reference sequence). The CDR3 has 13 residues. CDR3 protein: CAWSGPDKNIQYF. CDR3 DNA sequence: TGTGCCTGGAGTGGCCCGGACAAAAACATTCAGTACTTC.

This clone has just one count. The chain carries TRBV7-9 and TRBJ2-7, with no clear D. V was trimmed by 3 bases and J by 0 bases, leaving 6 bases between them. The CDR3 contains 13 residues. Germline CDR1 is SEHNR and CDR2 is FQNEAQ (reference sequence). The CDR3 region has the DNA TGTGCCAGCAGCTTCCCCAGCTCCTACGAGCAGTACTTC. It encodes CASSFPSSYEQYF.